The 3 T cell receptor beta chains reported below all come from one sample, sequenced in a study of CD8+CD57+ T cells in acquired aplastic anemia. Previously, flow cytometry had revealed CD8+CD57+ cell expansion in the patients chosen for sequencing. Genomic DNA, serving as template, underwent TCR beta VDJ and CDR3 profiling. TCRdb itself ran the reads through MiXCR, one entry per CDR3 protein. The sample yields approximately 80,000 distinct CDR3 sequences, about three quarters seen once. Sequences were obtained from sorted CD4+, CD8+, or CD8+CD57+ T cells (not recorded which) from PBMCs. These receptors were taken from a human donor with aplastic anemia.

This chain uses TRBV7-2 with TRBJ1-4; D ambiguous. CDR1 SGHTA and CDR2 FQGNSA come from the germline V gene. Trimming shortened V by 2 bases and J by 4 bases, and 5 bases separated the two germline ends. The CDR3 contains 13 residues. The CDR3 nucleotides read TGTGCCAGCAGCTTATTAAGTAATGAAAAACTGTTTTTT. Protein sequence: CASSLLSNEKLFF.

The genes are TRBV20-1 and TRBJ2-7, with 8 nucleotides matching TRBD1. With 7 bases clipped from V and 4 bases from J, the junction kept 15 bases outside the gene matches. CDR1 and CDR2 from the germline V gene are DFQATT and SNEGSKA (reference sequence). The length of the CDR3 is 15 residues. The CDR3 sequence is CSGSDRANTRYEQYF. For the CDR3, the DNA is TGCAGTGGGTCGGACAGGGCTAATACGCGGTACGAGCAGTACTTC.

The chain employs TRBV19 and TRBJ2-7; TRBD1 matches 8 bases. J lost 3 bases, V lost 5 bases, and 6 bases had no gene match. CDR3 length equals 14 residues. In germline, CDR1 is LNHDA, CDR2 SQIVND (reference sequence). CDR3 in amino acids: CASSAWTGNYEQYF. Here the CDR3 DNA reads TGTGCCAGTAGTGCCTGGACAGGGAACTACGAGCAGTACTTC.